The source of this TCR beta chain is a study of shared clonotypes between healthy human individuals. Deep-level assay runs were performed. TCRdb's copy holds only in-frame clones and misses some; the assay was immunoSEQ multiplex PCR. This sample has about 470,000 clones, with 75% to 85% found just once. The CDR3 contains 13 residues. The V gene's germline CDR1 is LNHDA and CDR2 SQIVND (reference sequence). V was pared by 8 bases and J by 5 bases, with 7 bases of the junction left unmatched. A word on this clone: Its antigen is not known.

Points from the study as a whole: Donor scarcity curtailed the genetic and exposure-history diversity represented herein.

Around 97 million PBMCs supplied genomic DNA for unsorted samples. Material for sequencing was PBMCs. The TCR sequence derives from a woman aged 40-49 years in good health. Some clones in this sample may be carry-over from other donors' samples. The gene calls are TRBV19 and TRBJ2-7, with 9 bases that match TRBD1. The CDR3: CASSLQGAHEQYF. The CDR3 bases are TGTGCCAGTTCCTTACAGGGGGCCCACGAGCAGTACTTC.